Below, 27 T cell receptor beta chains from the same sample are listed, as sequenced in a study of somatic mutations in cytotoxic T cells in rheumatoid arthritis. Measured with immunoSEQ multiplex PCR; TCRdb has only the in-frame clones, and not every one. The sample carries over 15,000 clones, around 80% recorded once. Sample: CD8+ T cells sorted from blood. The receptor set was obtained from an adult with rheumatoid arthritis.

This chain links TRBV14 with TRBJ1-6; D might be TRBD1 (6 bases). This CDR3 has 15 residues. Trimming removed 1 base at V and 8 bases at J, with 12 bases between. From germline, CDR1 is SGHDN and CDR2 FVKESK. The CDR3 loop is CASSQGGTRHSPLHF. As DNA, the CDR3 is TGTGCCAGCAGCCAAGGGGGGACACGGCATTCACCCCTCCACTTT.

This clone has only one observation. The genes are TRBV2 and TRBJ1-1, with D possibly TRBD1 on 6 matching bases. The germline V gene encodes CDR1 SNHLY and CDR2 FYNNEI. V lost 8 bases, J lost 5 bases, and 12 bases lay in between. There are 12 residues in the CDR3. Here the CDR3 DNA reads TGTGCCAGCGAGGGGGGACGGACTGAAGCTTTCTTT. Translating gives CASEGGRTEAFF. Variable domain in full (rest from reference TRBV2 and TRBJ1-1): EPEVTQTPSHQVTQMGQEVILRCVPISNHLYFYWYRQILGQKVEFLVSFYNNEISEKSEIFDDQFSVERPDGSNFTLKIRSTKLEDSAMYFCASEGGRTEAFFGQGTRLTVV.

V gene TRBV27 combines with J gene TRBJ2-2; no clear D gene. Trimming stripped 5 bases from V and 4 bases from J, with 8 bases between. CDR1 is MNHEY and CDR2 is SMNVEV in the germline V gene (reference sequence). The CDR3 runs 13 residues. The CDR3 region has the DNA TGTGCCAGCAGTCATGGCCGCACCGGGGAGCTGTTTTTT. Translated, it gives CASSHGRTGELFF.

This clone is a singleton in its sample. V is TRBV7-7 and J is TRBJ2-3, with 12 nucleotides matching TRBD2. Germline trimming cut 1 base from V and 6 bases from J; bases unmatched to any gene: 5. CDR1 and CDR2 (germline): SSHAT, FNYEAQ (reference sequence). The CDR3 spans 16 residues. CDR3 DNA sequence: TGTGCCAGCAGCTTAGGCCTAGCGGGGGGGCCGGATACGCAGTATTTT. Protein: CASSLGLAGGPDTQYF.

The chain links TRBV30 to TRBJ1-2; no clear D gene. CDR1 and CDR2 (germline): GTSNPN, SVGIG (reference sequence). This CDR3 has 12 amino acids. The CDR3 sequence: CADNRGIYGYTF. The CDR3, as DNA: TGTGCTGATAATAGAGGCATTTATGGCTACACCTTC.

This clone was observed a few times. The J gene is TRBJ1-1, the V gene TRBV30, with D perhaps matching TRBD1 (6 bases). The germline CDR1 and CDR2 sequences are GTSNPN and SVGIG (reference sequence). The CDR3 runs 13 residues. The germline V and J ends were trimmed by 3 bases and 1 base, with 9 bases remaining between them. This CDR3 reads CAWSTGRNTEAFF. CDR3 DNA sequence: TGTGCCTGGAGCACAGGGAGGAACACTGAAGCTTTCTTT.

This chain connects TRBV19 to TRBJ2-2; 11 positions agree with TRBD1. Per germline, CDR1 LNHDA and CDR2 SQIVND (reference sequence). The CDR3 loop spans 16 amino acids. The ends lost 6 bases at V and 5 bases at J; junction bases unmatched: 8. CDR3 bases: TGTGCCAGTAGGTCCCGGGACAGGGGGTTGACCGGGGAGCTGTTTTTT. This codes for CASRSRDRGLTGELFF.

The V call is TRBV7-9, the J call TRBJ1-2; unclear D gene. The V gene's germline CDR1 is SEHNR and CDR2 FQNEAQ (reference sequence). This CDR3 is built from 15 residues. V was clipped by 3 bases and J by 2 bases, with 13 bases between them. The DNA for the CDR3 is TGTGCCAGCAGCTTCACCCGCGGGAGAAACTATGGCTACACCTTC. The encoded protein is CASSFTRGRNYGYTF.

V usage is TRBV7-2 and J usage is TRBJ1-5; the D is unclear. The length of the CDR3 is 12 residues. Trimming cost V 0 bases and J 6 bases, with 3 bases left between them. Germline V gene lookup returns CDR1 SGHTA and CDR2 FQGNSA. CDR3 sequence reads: CASSLAGQPQHF. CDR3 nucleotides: TGTGCCAGCAGCTTAGCGGGTCAGCCCCAGCATTTT.

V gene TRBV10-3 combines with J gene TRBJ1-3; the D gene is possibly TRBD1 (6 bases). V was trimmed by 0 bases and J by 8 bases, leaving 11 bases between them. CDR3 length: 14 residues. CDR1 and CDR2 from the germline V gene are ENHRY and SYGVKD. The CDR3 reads CAISESGGGHTIYF. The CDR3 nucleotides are TGTGCCATCAGTGAGTCGGGAGGGGGACACACCATATATTTT.

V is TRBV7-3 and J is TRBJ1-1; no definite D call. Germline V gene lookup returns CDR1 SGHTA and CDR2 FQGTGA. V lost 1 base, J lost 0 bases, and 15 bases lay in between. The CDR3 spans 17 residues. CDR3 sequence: CASSLSGPTRLNTEAFF. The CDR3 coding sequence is TGTGCCAGCAGCTTAAGTGGGCCCACTCGCTTGAACACTGAAGCTTTCTTT.

As DNA, the CDR3 is TGTGCCAGCAGTTCCCCCGGGGGCAATGAGCAGTTCTTC. Amino acid sequence: CASSSPGGNEQFF. This sequence joins TRBV28 and TRBJ2-1; tentatively, D is TRBD2 (6 bases). V dropped 4 bases and J dropped 6 bases, with 10 bases sitting between them. The CDR3 contains 13 residues. Germline V lookup: CDR1 MDHEN, CDR2 SYDVKM.

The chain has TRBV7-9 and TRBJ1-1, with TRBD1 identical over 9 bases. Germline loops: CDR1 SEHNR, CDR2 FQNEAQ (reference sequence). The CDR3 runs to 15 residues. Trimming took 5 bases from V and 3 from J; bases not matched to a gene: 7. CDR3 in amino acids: CASSPGQGSDTEAFF. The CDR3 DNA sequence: TGTGCCAGCAGCCCTGGACAGGGGAGTGACACTGAAGCTTTCTTT.

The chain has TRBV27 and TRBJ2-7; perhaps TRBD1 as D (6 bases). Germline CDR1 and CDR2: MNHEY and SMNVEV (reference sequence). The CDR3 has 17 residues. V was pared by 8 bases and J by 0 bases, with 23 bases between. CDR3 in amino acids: CASGGWGPLTGSYEQYF. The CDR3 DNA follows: TGTGCCAGCGGGGGTTGGGGGCCTCTAACCGGCTCCTACGAGCAGTACTTC.

In DNA form, the CDR3 reads TGTGCCAGCAGCCCCAAAGACAGGGGGCTAACTGAAGCTTTCTTT. Amino acids: CASSPKDRGLTEAFF. J is TRBJ1-1 and V is TRBV11-2; 10 nucleotides align to TRBD1. This CDR3 has 15 residues. The J segment lost 5 bases and the V segment lost 5 bases, leaving 8 bases of the junction unmatched. The germline V gene has CDR1 SGHAT and CDR2 FQNNGV.

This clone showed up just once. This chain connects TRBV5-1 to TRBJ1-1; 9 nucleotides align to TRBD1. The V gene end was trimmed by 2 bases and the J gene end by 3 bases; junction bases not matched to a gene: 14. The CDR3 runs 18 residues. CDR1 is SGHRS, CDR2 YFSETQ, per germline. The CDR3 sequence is CASSFTGGQGSKDTEAFF. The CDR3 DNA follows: TGCGCCAGCAGCTTTACAGGGGGCCAGGGGTCTAAGGACACTGAAGCTTTCTTT.

The CDR3 nucleotides are TGTGCCAGCAGCACGACTAGCGGGGGAGACTACAATGAGCAGTTCTTC. Translation: CASSTTSGGDYNEQFF. The chain combines TRBV7-9 with TRBJ2-1; the match to TRBD2 covers 12 bases. Germline trimming cut 5 bases from V and 3 bases from J; bases unmatched to any gene: 5. CDR1 and CDR2 (germline): SEHNR, FQNEAQ (reference sequence). There are 16 residues in the CDR3.

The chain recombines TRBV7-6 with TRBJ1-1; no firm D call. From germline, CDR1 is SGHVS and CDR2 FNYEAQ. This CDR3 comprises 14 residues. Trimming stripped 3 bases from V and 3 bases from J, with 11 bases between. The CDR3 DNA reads TGTGCCAGCAGCTTCAAGGGTTATGACACTGAAGCTTTCTTT. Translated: CASSFKGYDTEAFF. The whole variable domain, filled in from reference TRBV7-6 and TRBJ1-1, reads GAGVSQSPRYKVTKRGQDVALRCDPISGHVSLYWYRQALGQGPEFLTYFNYEAQQDKSGLPNDRFSAERPEGSISTLTIQRTEQRDSAMYRCASSFKGYDTEAFFGQGTRLTVV.

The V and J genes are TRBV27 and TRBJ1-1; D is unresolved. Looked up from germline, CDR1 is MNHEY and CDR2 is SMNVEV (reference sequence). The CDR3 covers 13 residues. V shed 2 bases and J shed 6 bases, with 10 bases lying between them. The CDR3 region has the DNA TGTGCCAGCAGTTTACGTTCAGGCTCTGAAGCTTTCTTT. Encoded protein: CASSLRSGSEAFF.

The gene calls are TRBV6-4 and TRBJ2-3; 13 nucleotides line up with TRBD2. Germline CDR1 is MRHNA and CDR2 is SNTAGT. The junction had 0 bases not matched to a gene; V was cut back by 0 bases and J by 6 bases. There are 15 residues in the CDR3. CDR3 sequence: CASSDSTSGGDTQYF. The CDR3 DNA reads TGTGCCAGCAGTGACTCGACTAGCGGGGGGGATACGCAGTATTTT.

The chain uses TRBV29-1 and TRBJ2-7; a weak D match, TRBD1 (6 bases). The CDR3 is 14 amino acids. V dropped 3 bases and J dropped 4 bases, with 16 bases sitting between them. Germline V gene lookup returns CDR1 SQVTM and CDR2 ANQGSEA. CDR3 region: CSVELPDSSYEQYF. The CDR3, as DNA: TGCAGCGTTGAGTTACCGGACAGTTCATACGAGCAGTACTTC.

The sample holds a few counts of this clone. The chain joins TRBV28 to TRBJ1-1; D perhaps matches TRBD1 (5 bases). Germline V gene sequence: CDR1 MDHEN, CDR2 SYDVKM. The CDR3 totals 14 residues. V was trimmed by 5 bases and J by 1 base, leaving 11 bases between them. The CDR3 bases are TGTGCCAGCAGTCACGGTGGACAGAACACTGAAGCTTTCTTT. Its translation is CASSHGGQNTEAFF. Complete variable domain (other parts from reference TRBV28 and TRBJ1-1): DVKVTQSSRYLVKRTGEKVFLECVQDMDHENMFWYRQDPGLGLRLIYFSYDVKMKEKGDIPEGYSVSREKKERFSLILESASTNQTSMYLCASSHGGQNTEAFFGQGTRLTVV.

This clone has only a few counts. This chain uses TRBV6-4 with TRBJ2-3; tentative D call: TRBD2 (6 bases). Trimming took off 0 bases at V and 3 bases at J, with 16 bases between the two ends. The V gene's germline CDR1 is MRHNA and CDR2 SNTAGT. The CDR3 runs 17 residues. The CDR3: CASSDSVDSGVTDTQYF. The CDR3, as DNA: TGTGCCAGCAGTGACTCGGTTGATAGCGGAGTTACAGATACGCAGTATTTT.

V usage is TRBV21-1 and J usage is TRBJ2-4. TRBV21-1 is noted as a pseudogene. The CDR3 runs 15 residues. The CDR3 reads CASSKGGGPKNIQYF. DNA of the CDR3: TGTGCCAGCAGCAAAGGAGGGGGGCCCAAAAACATTCAGTACTTC.

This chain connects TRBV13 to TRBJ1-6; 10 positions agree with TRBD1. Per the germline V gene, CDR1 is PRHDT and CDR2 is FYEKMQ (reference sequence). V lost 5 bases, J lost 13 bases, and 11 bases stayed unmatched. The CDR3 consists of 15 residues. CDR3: CASSLTGDRGSPLHF. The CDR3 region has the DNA TGTGCCAGCAGCCTCACCGGGGACAGGGGTTCGCCCCTCCACTTT.

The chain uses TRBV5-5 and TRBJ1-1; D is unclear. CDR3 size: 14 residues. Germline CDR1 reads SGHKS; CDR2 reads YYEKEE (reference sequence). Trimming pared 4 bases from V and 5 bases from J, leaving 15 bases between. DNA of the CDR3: TGTGCCAGCAGCCAACAAGGGCTCCAGACTGAAGCTTTCTTT. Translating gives CASSQQGLQTEAFF.

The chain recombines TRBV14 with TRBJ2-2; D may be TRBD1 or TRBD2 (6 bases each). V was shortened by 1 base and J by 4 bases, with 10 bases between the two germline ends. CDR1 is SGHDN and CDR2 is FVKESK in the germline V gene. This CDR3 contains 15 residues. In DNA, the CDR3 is TGTGCCAGCAGCCAAGGCAGGGGAGGCACCGGGGAGCTGTTTTTT. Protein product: CASSQGRGGTGELFF.